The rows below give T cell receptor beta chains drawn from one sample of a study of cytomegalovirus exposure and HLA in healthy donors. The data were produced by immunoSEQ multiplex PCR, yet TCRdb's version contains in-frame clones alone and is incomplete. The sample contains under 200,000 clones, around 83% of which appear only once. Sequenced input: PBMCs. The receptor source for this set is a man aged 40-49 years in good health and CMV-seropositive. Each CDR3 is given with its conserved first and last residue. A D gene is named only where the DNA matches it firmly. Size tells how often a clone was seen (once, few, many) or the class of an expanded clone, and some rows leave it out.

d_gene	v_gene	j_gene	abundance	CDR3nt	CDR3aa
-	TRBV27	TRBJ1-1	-	TGTGCCAGCAGTTTATCTGACTCTACTGAAGCTTTCTTT	CASSLSDSTEAFF
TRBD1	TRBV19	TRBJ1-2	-	TGTGCCAGTAGTCCGCTACAGGGGGCTCCTCTTGGCTACACCTTC	CASSPLQGAPLGYTF
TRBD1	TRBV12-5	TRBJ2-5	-	TGTGCTAGTGGTTTTGGACAGGGTCAAGAGACCCAGTACTTC	CASGFGQGQETQYF
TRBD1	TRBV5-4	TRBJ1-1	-	TGTGCCAGCAGCTTGGGAGGGGGCCCTGAAGCTTTCTTT	CASSLGGGPEAFF
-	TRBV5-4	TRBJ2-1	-	TGTGCCAGCAGCCTACTTTACAATGAGCAGTTCTTC	CASSLLYNEQFF
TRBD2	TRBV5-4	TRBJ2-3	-	TGTGCCAGCAGCGCCGGGACTAGCGGGAGTTTGGCTACGCAGTATTTT	CASSAGTSGSLATQYF
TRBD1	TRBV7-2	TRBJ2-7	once	TGTGCCAGTGGGAGACAGGGATCGTACGAGCAGTACTTC	CASGRQGSYEQYF
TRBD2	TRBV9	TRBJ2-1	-	TGTGCCAGCAGCACCTACGGGGGACTAGCAAATGAGCAGTTCTTC	CASSTYGGLANEQFF
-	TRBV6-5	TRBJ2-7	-	TGTGCCAGCAGATCGGGGATCGCCTACGAGCAGTACTTC	CASRSGIAYEQYF
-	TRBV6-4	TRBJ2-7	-	TGTGCCAGCAGTACCATAGCGGATGGCGAGCAGTACTTC	CASSTIADGEQYF
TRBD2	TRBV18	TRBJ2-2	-	TGTGCCAGCTCACCCTCGTCTACTAGCGGGAGCTACACCGGGGAGCTGTTTTTT	CASSPSSTSGSYTGELFF
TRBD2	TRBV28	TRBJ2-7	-	TGTGCCAGCAGCCTGACTAGCGGGGCCCCTTACGAGCAGTACTTC	CASSLTSGAPYEQYF
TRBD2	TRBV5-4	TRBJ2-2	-	TGTGCCAGCAGCCTTAAGCGGGAGGTGGGCACCGGGGAGCTGTTTTTT	CASSLKREVGTGELFF
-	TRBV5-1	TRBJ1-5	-	TGCGCCAGCAGCCGGGACCCGAGGGGGAGCAATCAGCCCCAGCATTTT	CASSRDPRGSNQPQHF
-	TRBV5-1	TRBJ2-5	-	TGCGCCAGCAGCTCACAGGAGACCCAGTACTTC	CASSSQETQYF
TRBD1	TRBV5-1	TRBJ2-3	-	TGCGCCAGCAACTTCGACAGGGCGGTCGTAGATACGCAGTATTTT	CASNFDRAVVDTQYF
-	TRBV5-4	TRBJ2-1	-	TGTGCCAGCAGCTTCGGCGGCGGTGGCTCCTACAATGAGCAGTTCTTC	CASSFGGGGSYNEQFF